A single sample gave rise to the 3 T cell receptor beta chains below, sequenced in a study of blood T cell repertoires in COVID-19. Sequencing was performed with immunoSEQ multiplex PCR; in TCRdb, only in-frame clones are kept and a portion is missing. The sample lists about 74,000 clones, around 75% occurring once. The sequencing input was peripheral blood. These receptor sequences come from a man aged 70-80 years with acute or convalescent COVID-19.

The genes are TRBV27 and TRBJ2-1; 12 nucleotides line up with TRBD2. Germline trimming cut 5 bases from V and 3 bases from J; bases unmatched to any gene: 5. The CDR3 loop spans 16 amino acids. The V gene's germline CDR1 is MNHEY and CDR2 SMNVEV (reference sequence). CDR3 loop: CASSPRLAGVYNEQFF. CDR3 coding DNA: TGTGCCAGCAGTCCACGACTAGCGGGAGTCTACAATGAGCAGTTCTTC.

The rearrangement joins TRBV18 to TRBJ1-5; 7 nucleotides line up with TRBD1. The CDR3 spans 14 residues. V lost 6 bases to trimming and J lost 5 bases; unmatched junction nucleotides: 7. CDR1 and CDR2 from the germline V gene are KGHSH and LQKENI. The CDR3 sequence: CASSLRGTDQPQHF. CDR3 nucleotides: TGTGCCAGCTCCCTTCGTGGGACAGATCAGCCCCAGCATTTT.

The chain links TRBV28 to TRBJ1-2; D is unclear. This CDR3 spans 17 amino acids. CDR1 and CDR2 (germline): MDHEN, SYDVKM. Trimming took 5 bases from V and 4 from J, leaving 23 bases between them. The DNA for the CDR3 is TGTGCCAGCAGTCCCCCTGGGAGGCGGCAAGCAGGCTATGGCTACACCTTC. Translating gives CASSPPGRRQAGYGYTF.